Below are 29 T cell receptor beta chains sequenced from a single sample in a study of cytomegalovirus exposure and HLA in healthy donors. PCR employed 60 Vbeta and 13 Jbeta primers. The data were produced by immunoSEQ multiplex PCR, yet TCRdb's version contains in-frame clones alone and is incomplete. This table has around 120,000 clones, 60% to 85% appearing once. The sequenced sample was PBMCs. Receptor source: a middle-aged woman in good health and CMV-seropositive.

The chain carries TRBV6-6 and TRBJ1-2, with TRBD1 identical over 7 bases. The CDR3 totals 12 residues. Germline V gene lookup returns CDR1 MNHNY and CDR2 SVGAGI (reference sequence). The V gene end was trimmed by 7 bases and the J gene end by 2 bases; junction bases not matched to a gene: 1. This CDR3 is CASMTGNYGYTF. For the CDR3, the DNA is TGTGCCAGCATGACAGGGAACTATGGCTACACCTTC.

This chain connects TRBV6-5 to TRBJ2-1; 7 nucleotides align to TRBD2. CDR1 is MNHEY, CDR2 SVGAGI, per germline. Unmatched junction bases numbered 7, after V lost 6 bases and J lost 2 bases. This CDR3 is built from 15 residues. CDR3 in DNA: TGTGCCAGCAGCAGAATCCGGGGGGCCTACAATGAGCAGTTCTTC. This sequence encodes CASSRIRGAYNEQFF.

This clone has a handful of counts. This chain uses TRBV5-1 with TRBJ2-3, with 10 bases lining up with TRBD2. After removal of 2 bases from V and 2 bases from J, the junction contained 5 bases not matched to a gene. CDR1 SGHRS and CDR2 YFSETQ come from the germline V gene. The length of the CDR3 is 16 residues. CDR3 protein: CASSLAGTSVTDTQYF. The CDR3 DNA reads TGCGCCAGCAGCTTAGCCGGGACTAGCGTCACAGATACGCAGTATTTT.

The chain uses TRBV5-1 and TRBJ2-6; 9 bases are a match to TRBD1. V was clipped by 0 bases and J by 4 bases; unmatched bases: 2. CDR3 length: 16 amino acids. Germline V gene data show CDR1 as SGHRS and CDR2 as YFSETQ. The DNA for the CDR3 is TGCGCCAGCAGCTTGGACAGGGGGCTGGGGGCCAACGTCCTGACTTTC. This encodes CASSLDRGLGANVLTF.

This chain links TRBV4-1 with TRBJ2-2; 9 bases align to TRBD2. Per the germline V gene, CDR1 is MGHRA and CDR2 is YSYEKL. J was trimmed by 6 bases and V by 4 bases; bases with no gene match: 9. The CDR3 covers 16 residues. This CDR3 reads CASSRVAGVYSGELFF. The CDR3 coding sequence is TGCGCCAGCAGCCGGGTAGCGGGAGTCTACTCCGGGGAGCTGTTTTTT.

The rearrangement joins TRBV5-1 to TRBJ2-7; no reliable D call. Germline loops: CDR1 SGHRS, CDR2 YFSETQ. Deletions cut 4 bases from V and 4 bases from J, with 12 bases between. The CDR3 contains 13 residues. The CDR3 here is CASSIGPSYEQYF. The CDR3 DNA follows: TGCGCCAGCAGCATCGGTCCTTCTTACGAGCAGTACTTC.

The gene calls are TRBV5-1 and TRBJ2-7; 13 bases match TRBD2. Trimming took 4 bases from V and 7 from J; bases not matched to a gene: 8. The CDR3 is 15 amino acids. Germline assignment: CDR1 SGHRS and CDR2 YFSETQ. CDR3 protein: CASSRTSGSLLEQYF. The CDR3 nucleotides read TGCGCCAGCAGCCGGACTAGCGGGAGCCTCCTGGAGCAGTACTTC.

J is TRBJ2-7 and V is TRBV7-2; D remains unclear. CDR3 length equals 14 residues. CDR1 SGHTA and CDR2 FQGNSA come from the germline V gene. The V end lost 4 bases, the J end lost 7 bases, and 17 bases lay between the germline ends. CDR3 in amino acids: CASSSPRPTGEQYF. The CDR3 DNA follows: TGTGCCAGCAGCTCCCCCCGCCCGACTGGGGAGCAGTACTTC.

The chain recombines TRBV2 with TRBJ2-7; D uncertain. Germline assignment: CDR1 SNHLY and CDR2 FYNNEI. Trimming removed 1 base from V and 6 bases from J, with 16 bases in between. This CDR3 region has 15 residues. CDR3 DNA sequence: TGTGCCAGCAGTGAAGGTCACCTAGTAGTGGGCGAGCAGTACTTC. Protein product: CASSEGHLVVGEQYF.

Here the CDR3 reads CAISESTRGEASGYTF. CDR3 coding DNA: TGTGCCATCAGTGAGTCGACTCGCGGGGAAGCAAGTGGCTACACCTTC. The chain has TRBV10-3 and TRBJ1-2, with D unclear. CDR1 ENHRY and CDR2 SYGVKD come from the germline V gene. CDR3 length: 16 residues. The V end was cut by 0 bases, the J end by 7 bases, with 18 bases between.

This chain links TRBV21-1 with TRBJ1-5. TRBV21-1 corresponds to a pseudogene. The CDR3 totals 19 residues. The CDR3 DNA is TGTGCCAGCGTGGGAGGACATACACGAGAGGCTTATAGCAATCAGCCCCAGCATTTT. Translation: CASVGGHTREAYSNQPQHF.

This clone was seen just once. The CDR3: CASSQRTSGRLDTQYF. The DNA for the CDR3 is TGTGCCAGCAGCCAAAGGACTAGCGGGAGGTTGGATACGCAGTATTTT. This chain links TRBV7-2 with TRBJ2-3; TRBD2 agrees at 14 bases. Germline CDR1 is SGHTA and CDR2 is FQGNSA. The CDR3 has 16 amino acids. After removal of 5 bases from V and 6 bases from J, the junction contained 7 bases not matched to a gene.

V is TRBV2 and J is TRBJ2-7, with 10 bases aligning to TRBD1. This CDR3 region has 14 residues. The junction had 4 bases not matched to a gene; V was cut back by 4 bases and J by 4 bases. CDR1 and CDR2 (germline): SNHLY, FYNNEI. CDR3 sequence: CASSGQGAMYEQYF. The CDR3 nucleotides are TGTGCCAGCAGTGGACAGGGGGCGATGTACGAGCAGTACTTC.

The CDR3 region is CASSSGGMTAPSTDTQYF. The CDR3 DNA reads TGCGCCAGCAGCTCGGGGGGGATGACAGCTCCTAGCACAGATACGCAGTATTTT. This chain joins TRBV5-1 and TRBJ2-3; 8 bases are shared with TRBD2. After removal of 3 bases from V and 0 bases from J, the junction contained 12 bases not matched to a gene. The CDR3 totals 18 residues. The germline CDR1 and CDR2 sequences are SGHRS and YFSETQ.

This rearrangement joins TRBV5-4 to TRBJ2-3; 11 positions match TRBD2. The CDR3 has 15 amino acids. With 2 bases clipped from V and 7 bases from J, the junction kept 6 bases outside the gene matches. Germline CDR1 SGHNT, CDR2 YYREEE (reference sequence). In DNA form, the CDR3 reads TGTGCCAGCAGCTTTCTAGCGGGAGGCCCTAATACGCAGTATTTT. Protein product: CASSFLAGGPNTQYF.

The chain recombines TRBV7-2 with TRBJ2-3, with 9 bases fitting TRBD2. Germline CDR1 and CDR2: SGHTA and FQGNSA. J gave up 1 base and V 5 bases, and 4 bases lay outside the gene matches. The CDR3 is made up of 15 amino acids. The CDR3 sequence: CASSNRLAGTDTQYF. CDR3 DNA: TGTGCCAGCAGCAACCGACTAGCGGGCACAGATACGCAGTATTTT. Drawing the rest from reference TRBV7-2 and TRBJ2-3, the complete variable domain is GAGVSQSPSNKVTEKGKDVELRCDPISGHTALYWYRQSLGQGLEFLIYFQGNSAPDKSGLPSDRFSAERTGGSVSTLTIQRTQQEDSAVYLCASSNRLAGTDTQYFGPGTRLTVL.

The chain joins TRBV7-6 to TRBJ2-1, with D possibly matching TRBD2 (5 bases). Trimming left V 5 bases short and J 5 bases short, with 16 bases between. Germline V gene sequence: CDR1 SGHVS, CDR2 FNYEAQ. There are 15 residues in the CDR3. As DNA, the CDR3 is TGTGCCAGCAGCCACCGGGAAGCAACTGACAATGAGCAGTTCTTC. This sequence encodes CASSHREATDNEQFF.

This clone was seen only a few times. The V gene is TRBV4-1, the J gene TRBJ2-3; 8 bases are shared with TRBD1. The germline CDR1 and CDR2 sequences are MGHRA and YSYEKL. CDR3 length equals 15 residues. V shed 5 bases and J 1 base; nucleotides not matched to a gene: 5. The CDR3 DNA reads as TGCGCCAGCAGCTCACCGGGACAGGGCACAGATACGCAGTATTTT. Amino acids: CASSSPGQGTDTQYF.

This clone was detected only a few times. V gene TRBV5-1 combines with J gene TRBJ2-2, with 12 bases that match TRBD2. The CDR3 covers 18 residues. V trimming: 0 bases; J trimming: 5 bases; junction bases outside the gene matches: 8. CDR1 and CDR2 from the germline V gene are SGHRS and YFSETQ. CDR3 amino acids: CASSLETGLAGPTGELFF. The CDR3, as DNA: TGCGCCAGCAGCTTGGAGACAGGACTAGCGGGACCTACCGGGGAGCTGTTTTTT. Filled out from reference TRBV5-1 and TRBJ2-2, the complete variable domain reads KAGVTQTPRYLIKTRGQQVTLSCSPISGHRSVSWYQQTPGQGLQFLFEYFSETQRNKGNFPGRFSGRQFSNSRSEMNVSTLELGDSALYLCASSLETGLAGPTGELFFGEGSRLTVL.

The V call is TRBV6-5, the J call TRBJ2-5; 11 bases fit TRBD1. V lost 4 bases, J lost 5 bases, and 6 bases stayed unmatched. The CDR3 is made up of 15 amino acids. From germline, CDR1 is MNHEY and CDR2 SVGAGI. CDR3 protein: CASSSPDRGPETQYF. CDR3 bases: TGTGCCAGCAGTTCCCCGGACAGGGGGCCGGAGACCCAGTACTTC.

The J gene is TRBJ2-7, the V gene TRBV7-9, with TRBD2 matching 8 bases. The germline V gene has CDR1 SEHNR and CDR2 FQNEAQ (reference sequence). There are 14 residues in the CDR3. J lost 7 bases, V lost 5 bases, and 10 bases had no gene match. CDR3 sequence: CASSPITGGLEQYF. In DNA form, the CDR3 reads TGTGCCAGCAGCCCGATCACGGGGGGGTTAGAGCAGTACTTC.

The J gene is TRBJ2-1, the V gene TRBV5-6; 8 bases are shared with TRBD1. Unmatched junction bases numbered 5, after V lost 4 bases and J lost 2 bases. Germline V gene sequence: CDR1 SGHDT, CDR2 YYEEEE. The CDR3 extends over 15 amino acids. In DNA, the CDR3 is TGTGCCAGCAGCAATGGACAGGGTCCCTACAATGAGCAGTTCTTC. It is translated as CASSNGQGPYNEQFF.

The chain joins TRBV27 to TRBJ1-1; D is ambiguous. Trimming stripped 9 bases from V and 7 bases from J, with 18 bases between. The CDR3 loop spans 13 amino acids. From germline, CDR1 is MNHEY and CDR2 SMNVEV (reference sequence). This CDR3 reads CASRLAPYGEAFF. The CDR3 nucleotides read TGTGCCAGTCGGTTAGCGCCCTACGGTGAAGCTTTCTTT.

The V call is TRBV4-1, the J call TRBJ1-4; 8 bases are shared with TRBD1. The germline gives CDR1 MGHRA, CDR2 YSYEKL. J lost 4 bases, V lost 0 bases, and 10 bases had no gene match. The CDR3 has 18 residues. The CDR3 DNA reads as TGCGCCAGCAGCCAAGATGGTGGACAGGGCCTGTATAATGAAAAACTGTTTTTT. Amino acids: CASSQDGGQGLYNEKLFF.

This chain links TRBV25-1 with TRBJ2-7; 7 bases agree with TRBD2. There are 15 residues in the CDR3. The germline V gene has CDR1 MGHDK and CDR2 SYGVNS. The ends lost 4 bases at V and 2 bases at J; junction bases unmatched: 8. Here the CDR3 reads CASSGRGSGTYEQYF. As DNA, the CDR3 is TGTGCCAGCAGTGGCCGGGGGAGCGGGACCTACGAGCAGTACTTC.

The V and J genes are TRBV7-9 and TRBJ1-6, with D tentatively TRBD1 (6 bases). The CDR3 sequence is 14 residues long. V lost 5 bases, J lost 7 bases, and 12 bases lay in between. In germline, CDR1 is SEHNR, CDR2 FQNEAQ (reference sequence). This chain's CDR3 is CASSPQQGNSPLHF. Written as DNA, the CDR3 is TGTGCCAGCAGCCCCCAACAGGGAAATTCACCCCTCCACTTT.

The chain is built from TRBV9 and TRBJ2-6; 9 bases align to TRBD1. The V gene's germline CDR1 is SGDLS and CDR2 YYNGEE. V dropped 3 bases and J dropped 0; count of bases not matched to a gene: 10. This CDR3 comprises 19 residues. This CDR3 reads CASSGPSGTGTSGANVLTF. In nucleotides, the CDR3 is TGTGCCAGCAGCGGGCCATCGGGGACAGGGACCTCTGGGGCCAACGTCCTGACTTTC.

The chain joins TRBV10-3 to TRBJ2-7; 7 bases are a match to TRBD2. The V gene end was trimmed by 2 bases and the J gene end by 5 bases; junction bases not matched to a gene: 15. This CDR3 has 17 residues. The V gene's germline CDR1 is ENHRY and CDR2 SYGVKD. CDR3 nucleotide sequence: TGTGCCATCAGTGAGGGGCCGAGCAGACTAGCTAGGGACGAGCAGTACTTC. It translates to CAISEGPSRLARDEQYF.

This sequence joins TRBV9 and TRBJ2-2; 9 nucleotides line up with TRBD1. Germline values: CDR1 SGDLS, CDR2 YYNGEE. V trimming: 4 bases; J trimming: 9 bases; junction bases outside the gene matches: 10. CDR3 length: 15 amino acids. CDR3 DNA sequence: TGTGCCAGCAGCTGGACAGGGGATGGATTGAGGGAGCTGTTTTTT. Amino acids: CASSWTGDGLRELFF.